These 21 T cell receptor beta chains were sequenced from one sample in a study of regulatory T cells in long-lasting Graves disease. The time point here: newly diagnosed GD, antithyroid drugs for less than 3 months. Following extraction of RNA from PBMCs, that RNA was used to make the TCR library. Construction of TCR beta libraries relied on iRepertoire HTBI primers and on Arm-PCR targeting CDR3 regions. TCRdb reprocessed the multiplex PCR reads via MiXCR and lists one record per CDR3 protein. Of over 200,000 distinct CDR3 sequences listed, about 20% are singletons. The sample also formed part of further work on T cells in Graves' hyperthyroidism and ophthalmopathy.

The source was peripheral blood mononuclear cells (PBMCs), collected at new diagnosis, from a patient treated with antithyroid drugs. The receptors derive from a woman under 40 with Graves disease.

The chain couples TRBV29-1 to TRBJ1-3; no definite D call. Germline V gene lookup returns CDR1 SQVTM and CDR2 ANQGSEA. V lost 0 bases and J 4 bases, leaving 13 bases between the germline ends. The CDR3 is 15 residues long. CDR3: CSVEELTSGGNTIYF. The DNA for the CDR3 is TGCAGCGTTGAAGAATTGACATCTGGGGGAAACACCATATATTTT.

This clonotype was observed many times. The chain combines TRBV4-1 with TRBJ2-3; 7 nucleotides align to TRBD2. The CDR3 covers 15 residues. The V and J ends lost 1 base and 1 base, in that order; junction bases with no gene match: 2. Per the germline V gene, CDR1 is MGHRA and CDR2 is YSYEKL. The CDR3 DNA sequence: TGCGCCAGCAGCCAAGCGGGGGGAGGCACAGATACGCAGTATTTT. This sequence encodes CASSQAGGGTDTQYF.

A note on this clonotype: A read error likely explains this, since a far larger clone differs by one base. The chain is built from TRBV5-5 and TRBJ2-1; D remains ambiguous. Germline loops: CDR1 SGHKS, CDR2 YYEKEE (reference sequence). The germline V and J ends were trimmed by 1 base and 10 bases, with 15 bases remaining between them. The CDR3 runs to 14 residues. CDR3 nucleotide sequence: TGTGCCAGCAGCTTGTATGGAACCACCTACGAGCAGTTCTTC. Translated, it gives CASSLYGTTYEQFF.

The rearrangement joins TRBV7-2 to TRBJ1-2; D is perhaps TRBD1 (5 bases). Germline CDR1 and CDR2: SGHTA and FQGNSA. The V gene lost 5 bases and the J gene lost 3 bases, with 13 bases spanning the gap. The CDR3 is 14 residues long. CDR3 bases: TGTGCCAGCAGCCGCTTAGCGGGGGACTATGGCTACACCTTC. Protein product: CASSRLAGDYGYTF.

This clonotype was detected many times. The chain has TRBV7-9 and TRBJ2-5; D gene uncertain. This CDR3 comprises 14 residues. From germline, CDR1 is SEHNR and CDR2 FQNEAQ (reference sequence). Trimming cost V 3 bases and J 0 bases, with 8 bases left between them. CDR3 amino acids: CASSFGGYQETQYF. CDR3 DNA sequence: TGTGCCAGCAGCTTTGGCGGATACCAAGAGACCCAGTACTTC.

This clonotype has more than one count but fewer than ten. The chain couples TRBV7-2 to TRBJ1-2, with D possibly TRBD1 on 6 matching bases. Trimming removed 1 base from V and 8 bases from J, with 11 bases in between. The CDR3 consists of 13 residues. Germline loops: CDR1 SGHTA, CDR2 FQGNSA. The CDR3 coding sequence is TGTGCCAGCAGCTTAGACAGGGATGGGGGCTACACCTTC. Translating it yields CASSLDRDGGYTF.

The table lists this clonotype with many counts. This chain links TRBV20-1 with TRBJ1-6; 7 nucleotides match TRBD1. The CDR3 covers 18 residues. CDR1 DFQATT and CDR2 SNEGSKA come from the germline V gene (reference sequence). The junction had 17 bases not matched to a gene; V was cut back by 0 bases and J by 9 bases. CDR3 nucleotide sequence: TGCAGTGCTAGAGATGGCTACTTTACGAGGGGGCAGGTTTCACCCCTCCACTTT. It yields the protein CSARDGYFTRGQVSPLHF.

The V gene is TRBV11-1, the J gene TRBJ2-1; 9 bases map to TRBD1. This CDR3 has 16 residues. Germline V gene lookup returns CDR1 SGHAT and CDR2 FQDESV (reference sequence). The ends lost 4 bases at V and 2 bases at J; junction bases unmatched: 6. The CDR3 reads CASSSRDRATYNEQFF. CDR3 DNA: TGTGCCAGCAGCTCGCGGGACAGGGCGACCTACAATGAGCAGTTCTTC.

This clonotype has a count of ten or more. The CDR3 region is CASSYSLGQRLNQPQHF. The CDR3 DNA sequence: TGTGCCAGCAGTTACTCGTTAGGCCAGCGACTGAATCAGCCCCAGCATTTT. V and J are TRBV6-5 and TRBJ1-5; D is uncertain. V was shortened by 0 bases and J by 4 bases, with 16 bases between the two germline ends. Germline CDR1 is MNHEY and CDR2 is SVGAGI. There are 17 residues in the CDR3.

The table lists this clonotype with many counts. The chain carries TRBV6-5 and TRBJ2-3; 10 bases are shared with TRBD1. V lost 0 bases and J lost 4; bases outside the gene matches: 1. The CDR3 contains 15 residues. Per the germline V gene, CDR1 is MNHEY and CDR2 is SVGAGI. The CDR3 DNA follows: TGTGCCAGCAGTTACTCGACAGGGGGCGCAGATACGCAGTATTTT. This codes for CASSYSTGGADTQYF.

This clonotype was seen at least ten times. The gene calls are TRBV7-9 and TRBJ2-7; D remains unclear. CDR3 length equals 14 residues. With 5 bases removed from V and 2 bases from J, the gap between germline ends came to 13 bases. The germline V gene encodes CDR1 SEHNR and CDR2 FQNEAQ (reference sequence). The CDR3 DNA is TGTGCCAGCAGCCCAGACTGGTTCCCCTACGAGCAGTACTTC. This sequence encodes CASSPDWFPYEQYF.

This clonotype has at least ten counts. V gene TRBV29-1 combines with J gene TRBJ1-1, with D perhaps matching TRBD1 (5 bases). This CDR3 has 15 amino acids. Germline CDR1 SQVTM, CDR2 ANQGSEA. Trimming shortened V by 7 bases and J by 1 base, and 19 bases separated the two germline ends. Here the CDR3 reads CSAAGERGGNTEAFF. As DNA, the CDR3 is TGCAGCGCCGCCGGTGAACGCGGGGGGAACACTGAAGCTTTCTTT. Using reference TRBV29-1 and TRBJ1-1 for the parts outside the CDR3, the full variable domain is SAVISQKPSRDICQRGTSLTIQCQVDSQVTMMFWYRQQPGQSLTLIATANQGSEATYESGFVIDKFPISRPNLTFSTLTVSNMSPEDSSIYLCSAAGERGGNTEAFFGQGTRLTVV.

This clonotype was picked up many times. The chain combines TRBV11-2 with TRBJ2-3; D remains unclear. Germline values: CDR1 SGHAT, CDR2 FQNNGV. V shed 5 bases and J shed 6 bases, with 9 bases lying between them. CDR3 length: 12 amino acids. Written as DNA, the CDR3 is TGTGCCAGCAGCCCGGTAGGGGATACGCAGTATTTT. Translating gives CASSPVGDTQYF.

This clonotype has at least ten counts. The gene calls are TRBV6-1 and TRBJ2-3, with TRBD1 identical over 8 bases. The CDR3 extends over 14 amino acids. V gave up 8 bases and J gave up 5 bases; unmatched junction bases: 9. Germline V gene sequence: CDR1 MNHNS, CDR2 SASEGT. The CDR3 DNA is TGTGCCAGCTCTACAGGGGGTTGGGGAGATACGCAGTATTTT. Translation gives CASSTGGWGDTQYF.

This clonotype was recorded many times. The chain recombines TRBV12-3 or TRBV12-4 with TRBJ2-3; TRBD2 is a possible D gene (7 bases). V was cut by 3 bases and J by 0 bases, with 16 bases left in between. The CDR3 has 17 residues. The CDR3 loop is CASSFVGGPYSTDTQYF. The CDR3, as DNA: TGTGCCAGCAGTTTCGTCGGGGGGCCGTACAGCACAGATACGCAGTATTTT.

This clonotype was seen ten or more times. This rearrangement joins TRBV7-2 to TRBJ1-1; D gene uncertain. Germline V CDR1 and CDR2: SGHTA, FQGNSA. The V end was cut by 1 base, the J end by 2 bases, with 5 bases between. The CDR3 loop spans 13 amino acids. CDR3 loop: CASSLGSNTEAFF. In DNA, the CDR3 is TGTGCCAGCAGCTTAGGGTCTAACACTGAAGCTTTCTTT.

This clonotype has ten or more counts. The chain employs TRBV7-2 and TRBJ2-5, with unresolved D. Trimming took off 2 bases at V and 3 bases at J, with 4 bases between the two ends. The CDR3 is 12 residues long. The V gene's germline CDR1 is SGHTA and CDR2 FQGNSA. In DNA form, the CDR3 reads TGTGCCAGCAGCTTAACTAAAGAGACCCAGTACTTC. Translation gives CASSLTKETQYF.

Points on this clonotype: At one boundary the junction diverges from the germline segment, which might be a read error. The chain is built from TRBV20-1 and TRBJ2-3; D may be TRBD1 (6 bases). The CDR3 totals 11 residues. Germline CDR1 and CDR2: DFQATT and SNEGSKA (reference sequence). CDR3 coding DNA: TGCAGTGCTCACCGGACAGATACGCAGTACTTT. Amino acids: CSAHRTDTQYF.

This clonotype was seen many times. The J gene is TRBJ1-2, the V gene TRBV3-1; D gene ambiguous. Trimming left V 0 bases short and J 7 bases short, with 6 bases between. The germline CDR1 and CDR2 sequences are LGHDT and YNNKEL (reference sequence). The CDR3 spans 12 residues. The CDR3 loop reads CASSQEGFGYTF. CDR3 nucleotide sequence: TGTGCCAGCAGCCAAGAAGGGTTTGGCTACACCTTC.

This clonotype was observed at least ten times. This sequence joins TRBV29-1 and TRBJ2-1, with D possibly being TRBD2 (6 bases). Germline-derived CDR1 and CDR2 are SQVTM and ANQGSEA. This CDR3 has 15 amino acids. V gave up 0 bases and J gave up 3 bases, with 12 bases separating them. The DNA of the CDR3 is TGCAGCGTTGAAGATCCCGGGGGAGGCTACAATGAGCAGTTCTTC. This encodes CSVEDPGGGYNEQFF.

The rearrangement joins TRBV3-1 to TRBJ2-3; 7 bases map to TRBD2. The CDR3 consists of 15 residues. The V and J ends lost 0 bases and 1 base, in that order; junction bases with no gene match: 1. The germline V gene encodes CDR1 LGHDT and CDR2 YNNKEL (reference sequence). CDR3 region: CASSQDGGGTDTQYF. The CDR3 nucleotides are TGTGCCAGCAGCCAAGATGGGGGGGGCACAGATACGCAGTATTTT.